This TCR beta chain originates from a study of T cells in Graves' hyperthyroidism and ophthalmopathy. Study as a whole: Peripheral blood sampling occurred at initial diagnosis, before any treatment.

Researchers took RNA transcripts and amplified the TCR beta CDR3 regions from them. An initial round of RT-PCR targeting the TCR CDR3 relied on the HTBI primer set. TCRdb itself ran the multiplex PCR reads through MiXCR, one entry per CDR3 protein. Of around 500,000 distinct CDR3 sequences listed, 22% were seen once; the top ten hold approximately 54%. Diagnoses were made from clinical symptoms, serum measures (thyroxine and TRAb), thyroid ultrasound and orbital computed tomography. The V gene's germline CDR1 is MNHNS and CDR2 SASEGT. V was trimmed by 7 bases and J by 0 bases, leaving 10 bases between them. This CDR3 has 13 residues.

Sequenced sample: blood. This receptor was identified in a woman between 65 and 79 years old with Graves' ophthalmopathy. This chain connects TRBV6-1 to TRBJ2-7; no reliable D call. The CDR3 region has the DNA TGTGCCAGCACTTATTCTAGCTCCTACGAGCAGTACTTC. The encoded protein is CASTYSSSYEQYF.